The present T cell receptor (beta chain) was sequenced within a study of identical twins. Whole-study findings and limits: Cord blood beta clonotypes that were abundant carried fewer insertions, and memory repertoires showed no such trend.

TCRdb fed the 5' RACE reads into MiXCR, producing one record per CDR3 protein. The sample consists of hundreds of thousands of distinct CDR3 sequences, under 8.5% of them appearing once. The CDR3 has 13 residues. CDR1 and CDR2 (germline): MDHEN, SYDVKM. Trimming took off 4 bases at V and 10 bases at J, with 11 bases between the two ends. Concerning this clonotype itself: The target antigen is unknown.

This sample also belongs to another study, concerning yellow fever vaccine responses in identical twins.

The chain is built from TRBV28 and TRBJ1-6, with D possibly matching TRBD1 (5 bases). Sample: PBMCs. This clonotype was sampled from a woman younger than 30 in good health. CDR3 region: CASSSSGWSPLHF. As DNA, the CDR3 is TGTGCCAGCAGTTCTTCAGGGTGGTCACCCCTCCACTTT.